The 26 T cell receptor beta chains in this list originate from one sample, sequenced in a study of blood T cell repertoires in COVID-19. Here immunoSEQ multiplex PCR was the method, and the copy in TCRdb shows in-frame clones only, minus some. The sample lists some 80,000 clones; 65% to 90% were seen once. Sequencing input: peripheral blood. Receptors were obtained from a man over 45 with COVID-19, enrolled during active disease.

V is TRBV6-5 and J is TRBJ2-7; TRBD1 matches at 7 bases. J gave up 3 bases and V 2 bases, and 4 bases lay outside the gene matches. This CDR3 region has 14 residues. In germline, CDR1 is MNHEY, CDR2 SVGAGI. The CDR3 spells CASSYGRQGYEQYF. The CDR3 nucleotides read TGTGCCAGCAGTTACGGGCGACAGGGCTACGAGCAGTACTTC.

This clone has more than one count but fewer than ten. The chain couples TRBV19 to TRBJ1-6; no clear D gene. Per the germline V gene, CDR1 is LNHDA and CDR2 is SQIVND (reference sequence). The CDR3 runs to 12 residues. V was pared by 8 bases and J by 13 bases, with 15 bases between. CDR3 DNA sequence: TGTGCCAGTGGAATTACTTTGGGCCCCCTCCACTTT. Amino acids: CASGITLGPLHF.

The chain joins TRBV3-1 (or the pseudogene TRBV3-2) to TRBJ2-1; no clear D gene. The CDR3 covers 16 residues. Germline CDR1 and CDR2: LGHDT and YNNKEL (reference sequence). The germline V and J ends were trimmed by 6 bases and 0 bases, with 15 bases remaining between them. CDR3 protein: CASRAEVPSSYNEQFF. DNA of the CDR3: TGTGCCAGCAGAGCAGAAGTTCCTAGCTCCTACAATGAGCAGTTCTTC.

Only a few counts were recorded for this clone. The CDR3 protein is CAISAGNSNQPQHF. The CDR3 bases are TGTGCCATCAGCGCAGGAAATAGCAATCAGCCCCAGCATTTT. The V gene is TRBV10-3, the J gene TRBJ1-5; D ambiguous. Germline CDR1 ENHRY, CDR2 SYGVKD. The CDR3 runs to 14 residues. Deletions cut 6 bases from V and 0 bases from J, with 9 bases between.

The chain joins TRBV7-2 to TRBJ1-1, with no clear D. Trimming removed 1 base from V and 2 bases from J, with 8 bases in between. The CDR3 is 14 amino acids. Germline V gives CDR1 SGHTA, CDR2 FQGNSA. Here the CDR3 reads CASSLGAGNTEAFF. CDR3 coding DNA: TGTGCCAGCAGCTTAGGGGCAGGAAACACTGAAGCTTTCTTT.

This chain uses TRBV24-1 with TRBJ1-2; possible D gene TRBD1, 5 bases. Germline V CDR1 and CDR2: KGHDR, SFDVKD. The CDR3 sequence is 14 residues long. V dropped 4 bases and J dropped 5 bases, with 13 bases sitting between them. The CDR3: CATSDSDISYGYTF. CDR3 nucleotides: TGTGCCACCAGTGACTCGGACATCTCATATGGCTACACCTTC.

The chain carries TRBV2 and TRBJ2-3, with TRBD2 matching 12 bases. The length of the CDR3 is 17 residues. J gave up 0 bases and V 8 bases, and 9 bases lay outside the gene matches. CDR1 is SNHLY and CDR2 is FYNNEI in the germline V gene. CDR3 sequence: CASRSLAGGTSTDTQYF. In DNA form, the CDR3 reads TGTGCCAGCCGATCTCTAGCGGGAGGGACTAGCACAGATACGCAGTATTTT.

The CDR3: CASSPSGTGPGELFF. The CDR3 DNA sequence: TGTGCCAGCAGCCCTAGTGGGACAGGCCCCGGGGAGCTGTTTTTT. The gene calls are TRBV9 and TRBJ2-2, with 8 bases aligning to TRBD1. The V gene end was trimmed by 4 bases and the J gene end by 6 bases; junction bases not matched to a gene: 8. The V gene's germline CDR1 is SGDLS and CDR2 YYNGEE. The CDR3 totals 15 residues.

The chain recombines TRBV7-8 with TRBJ1-2; no firm D call. CDR1 SGHVS and CDR2 FQNEAQ come from the germline V gene. V lost 1 base to trimming and J lost 3 bases, with 9 bases between them. The CDR3 is 14 residues long. The CDR3 DNA follows: TGTGCCAGCAGCTTAGAGCCCAATGACTATGGCTACACCTTC. Protein sequence: CASSLEPNDYGYTF.

This rearrangement joins TRBV30 to TRBJ2-3; D uncertain. Germline CDR1 and CDR2: GTSNPN and SVGIG (reference sequence). CDR3 length: 13 residues. Trimming left V 3 bases short and J 5 bases short, with 12 bases between. The CDR3 DNA reads TGTGCCTGGAGAATTTCCGGTATAGATACGCAGTATTTT. It translates to CAWRISGIDTQYF. The variable domain in full, completed from reference TRBV30 and TRBJ2-3, reads SQTIHQWPATLVQPVGSPLSLECTVEGTSNPNLYWYRQAAGRGLQLLFYSVGIGQISSEVPQNLSASRPQDRQFILSSKKLLLSDSGFYLCAWRISGIDTQYFGPGTRLTVL.

This chain uses TRBV30 with TRBJ1-2, with a possible D match to TRBD1 (5 bases). The CDR3 totals 15 residues. V gave up 3 bases and J gave up 3 bases, with 17 bases separating them. Per the germline V gene, CDR1 is GTSNPN and CDR2 is SVGIG (reference sequence). This chain's CDR3 is CAWRKLTGGYYGYTF. DNA of the CDR3: TGTGCCTGGAGGAAGCTAACGGGGGGATACTATGGCTACACCTTC. The entire variable domain, with the rest obtained from reference TRBV30 and TRBJ1-2, is as follows: SQTIHQWPATLVQPVGSPLSLECTVEGTSNPNLYWYRQAAGRGLQLLFYSVGIGQISSEVPQNLSASRPQDRQFILSSKKLLLSDSGFYLCAWRKLTGGYYGYTFGSGTRLTVV.

The chain is built from TRBV6-1 and TRBJ1-4, with 8 bases identical to TRBD1. This CDR3 comprises 15 residues. CDR1 and CDR2 (germline): MNHNS, SASEGT. Unmatched junction bases numbered 4, after V lost 7 bases and J lost 0 bases. The CDR3 coding sequence is TGTGCCAGCAAGGACAGGGTGTCAACTAATGAAAAACTGTTTTTT. Its protein product is CASKDRVSTNEKLFF.

This clone occurred once. The chain combines TRBV24-1 with TRBJ2-1; weak D call: TRBD2 (5 bases). This CDR3 region has 16 residues. In germline, CDR1 is KGHDR, CDR2 SFDVKD. Deletions cut 9 bases from V and 5 bases from J, with 22 bases between. CDR3 coding DNA: TGTGCCACCCCTGAGGAGGAAGCGCTCCCCGACAATGAGCAGTTCTTC. It encodes CATPEEEALPDNEQFF.

J is TRBJ2-2 and V is TRBV29-1; D is perhaps TRBD2 (5 bases). This CDR3 contains 13 residues. V was pared by 4 bases and J by 4 bases, with 10 bases between. Germline CDR1 reads SQVTM; CDR2 reads ANQGSEA. CDR3 DNA: TGCAGCGTTGTTCCGGGATCCACCGGGGAGCTGTTTTTT. This codes for CSVVPGSTGELFF.

Of note for this clone: At one end the junction does not follow the germline gene, possibly because of a read error. The rearrangement uses TRBV7-7 and TRBJ1-4, with 9 bases matching TRBD1. Germline CDR1 SSHAT, CDR2 FNYEAQ (reference sequence). CDR3 size: 15 residues. This CDR3 reads CASSFGTGPNEKLFF. The DNA of the CDR3 is TGTGCTAGCAGCTTCGGGACAGGGCCCAATGAAAAACTGTTTTTT.

The V call is TRBV27, the J call TRBJ1-5; no reliable D call. The ends were cut back, 0 bases at V and 7 bases at J, with 10 bases in the middle. This CDR3 comprises 14 residues. Germline loops: CDR1 MNHEY, CDR2 SMNVEV (reference sequence). The CDR3 nucleotides read TGTGCCAGCAGTTTATCGAGGGTGGGGCAGCCCCAGCATTTT. Its translation is CASSLSRVGQPQHF.

The chain has TRBV7-3 and TRBJ2-6; D gene ambiguous. Germline lookup yields CDR1 SGHTA and CDR2 FQGTGA. CDR3 length: 15 amino acids. Trimming removed 3 bases from V and 4 bases from J, with 10 bases in between. CDR3 loop: CASSFIQTGANVLTF. CDR3 DNA: TGTGCCAGCAGCTTCATACAGACCGGGGCCAACGTCCTGACTTTC.

V gene TRBV7-2 combines with J gene TRBJ1-4, with D uncertain. V shed 1 base and J shed 7 bases, with 7 bases lying between them. CDR1 is SGHTA and CDR2 is FQGNSA in the germline V gene. The CDR3 runs to 13 residues. This CDR3 is CASSLVTGEKLFF. The CDR3 region has the DNA TGTGCCAGCAGCTTAGTGACGGGTGAAAAACTGTTTTTT.

This clone was observed once. This chain uses TRBV7-9 with TRBJ2-1; D unclear. Germline lookup yields CDR1 SEHNR and CDR2 FQNEAQ (reference sequence). The V and J ends lost 3 bases and 5 bases respectively, with 8 bases between them. This CDR3 contains 13 residues. CDR3 protein: CASSFSANNEQFF. The DNA for the CDR3 is TGTGCCAGCAGCTTTTCCGCTAACAATGAGCAGTTCTTC.

This chain links TRBV6-2 or TRBV6-3 with TRBJ1-5, with 10 bases identical to TRBD1. Germline CDR1 is MNHEY and CDR2 is SVGEGT. The CDR3 consists of 15 residues. V shed 0 bases, J shed 6 bases, and the junction held 2 bases outside the gene matches. The CDR3 region has the DNA TGTGCCAGCAGTTACTCAGGGACAGGGGCTCAGCCCCAGCATTTT. Translating it yields CASSYSGTGAQPQHF.

This clone was detected a few times. The chain joins TRBV7-8 to TRBJ2-7; D is perhaps TRBD2 (6 bases). Germline V gene data show CDR1 as SGHVS and CDR2 as FQNEAQ. V was clipped by 1 base and J by 0 bases, with 10 bases between them. The CDR3 spans 15 residues. CDR3 sequence (DNA): TGTGCCAGCAGCTTAGAGACGGGAGACTCCTACGAGCAGTACTTC. This sequence encodes CASSLETGDSYEQYF.

This chain connects TRBV11-3 to TRBJ2-1, with TRBD2 identical over 10 bases. V dropped 0 bases and J dropped 8; count of bases not matched to a gene: 10. The CDR3 runs to 17 residues. Germline CDR1 reads SGHNT; CDR2 reads YENEEA. CDR3 nucleotides: TGTGCCAGCAGCTTAGAGGCTAGCGGGAGAGGGACCCATGAGCAGTTCTTC. Encoded protein: CASSLEASGRGTHEQFF.

The chain recombines TRBV4-2 with TRBJ1-2, with D perhaps TRBD1 (5 bases). CDR1 is LGHNA and CDR2 is YNFKEQ in the germline V gene. Trimming pared 0 bases from V and 4 bases from J, leaving 12 bases between. This CDR3 spans 15 amino acids. CDR3 sequence (DNA): TGTGCCAGCAGCCAAGAATTAGGGGTTATCTATGGCTACACCTTC. This sequence encodes CASSQELGVIYGYTF.

This clone came up a few times. CDR3 DNA sequence: TGCAGCGTTGGGCCAAGAGGTCAGCCCCAGCATTTT. It codes for CSVGPRGQPQHF. This rearrangement joins TRBV29-1 to TRBJ1-5; D not resolved. Between the trimmed V and J ends, which lost 4 bases and 6 bases, there was a span of 10 bases. CDR3 size: 12 residues. The germline CDR1 and CDR2 sequences are SQVTM and ANQGSEA.

The V gene is TRBV24-1, the J gene TRBJ2-3; weak D call: TRBD2 (6 bases). The CDR3 is 15 residues long. V dropped 0 bases and J dropped 3 bases, with 9 bases sitting between them. Per germline, CDR1 KGHDR and CDR2 SFDVKD. CDR3 coding DNA: TGTGCCACCAGTGATTTGACGGGAGCAACAGATACGCAGTATTTT. Protein sequence: CATSDLTGATDTQYF.

This clone is a singleton in its sample. The chain employs TRBV11-2 and TRBJ2-1; possibly TRBD2 for D (5 bases). The germline V and J ends were trimmed by 1 base and 7 bases, with 20 bases remaining between them. Germline-derived CDR1 and CDR2 are SGHAT and FQNNGV. The length of the CDR3 is 17 residues. Written as DNA, the CDR3 is TGTGCCAGCAGCTTAGGGGGATACATGGGGAGAGAGAATGAGCAGTTCTTC. This encodes CASSLGGYMGRENEQFF.